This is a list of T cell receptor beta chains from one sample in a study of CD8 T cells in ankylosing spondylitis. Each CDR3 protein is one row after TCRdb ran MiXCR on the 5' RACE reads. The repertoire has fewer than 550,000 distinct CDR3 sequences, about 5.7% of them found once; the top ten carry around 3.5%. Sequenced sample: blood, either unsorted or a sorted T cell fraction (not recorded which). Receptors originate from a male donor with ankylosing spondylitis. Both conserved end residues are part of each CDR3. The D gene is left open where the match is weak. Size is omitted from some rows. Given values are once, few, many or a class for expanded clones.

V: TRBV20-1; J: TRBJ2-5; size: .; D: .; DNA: TGCAGTGCCGCTAATAGTAGGGCTGATCAAGAGACCCAGTACTTC; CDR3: CSAANSRADQETQYF
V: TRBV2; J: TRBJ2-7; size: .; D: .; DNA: TGTGCCAGCAGCGAGGGGACAAGGAACTACGAGCAGTACTTC; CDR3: CASSEGTRNYEQYF
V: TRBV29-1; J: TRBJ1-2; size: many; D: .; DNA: TGCAGCGTTGAAGAGCCAGATAACTATGGCTACACCTTC; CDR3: CSVEEPDNYGYTF
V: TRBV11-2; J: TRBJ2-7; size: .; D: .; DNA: TGTGCCAGCAGGGATTACCGTGAGCAGTACTTC; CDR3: CASRDYREQYF
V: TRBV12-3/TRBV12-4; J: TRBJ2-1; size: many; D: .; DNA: TGTGCCAGCAGTTCAGGGGGGTTCGGCTTTGAGCAGTTCTTC; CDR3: CASSSGGFGFEQFF
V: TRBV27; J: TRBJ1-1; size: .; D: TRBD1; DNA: TGTGCCAGCAGTACATTAGGGACAGGGTTTACTGAAGCTTTCTTT; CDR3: CASSTLGTGFTEAFF
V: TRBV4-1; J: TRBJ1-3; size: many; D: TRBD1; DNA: TGCGCCAGCAGCCGAGTGACAGGGGGCTTCTCTGGAAACACCATATATTTT; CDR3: CASSRVTGGFSGNTIYF
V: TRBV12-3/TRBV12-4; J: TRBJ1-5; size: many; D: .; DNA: TGTGCCAGCAGGGGACTCCTCAATCAGCCCCAGCATTTT; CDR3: CASRGLLNQPQHF
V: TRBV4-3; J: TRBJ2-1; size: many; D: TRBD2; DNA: TGCGCCAGCAGCCAAGATCCCACTAGCGGTCGCACCGAGCAGTTCTTC; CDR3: CASSQDPTSGRTEQFF
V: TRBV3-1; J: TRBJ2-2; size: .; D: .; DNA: TGTGCCAGCAGCCCACACTATTCCGGAGGGCGGGTCGGGGAGCTGTTTTTT; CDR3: CASSPHYSGGRVGELFF
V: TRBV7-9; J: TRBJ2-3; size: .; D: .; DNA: TGTGCCACCTCATCCACAGATACGCAGTATTTT; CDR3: CATSSTDTQYF
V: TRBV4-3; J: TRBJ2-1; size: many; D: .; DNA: TGCGCCAGCAGCCACAACCGGGCGGATGAGCAGTTCTTC; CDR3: CASSHNRADEQFF
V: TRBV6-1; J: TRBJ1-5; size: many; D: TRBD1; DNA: TGTGCCAGCAGTCGACACAGGGGTGATAATCAGCCCCAGCATTTT; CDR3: CASSRHRGDNQPQHF
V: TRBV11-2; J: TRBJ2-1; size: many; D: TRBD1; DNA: TGTGCCAGCAGCTTATTCCCGCGGGACAGGGGGCCTCATGAGCAGTTCTTC; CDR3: CASSLFPRDRGPHEQFF
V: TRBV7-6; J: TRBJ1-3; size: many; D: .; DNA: TGTGCCAGCAGCTTAATCTCAGGGACCGGAAACACCATATATTTT; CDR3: CASSLISGTGNTIYF
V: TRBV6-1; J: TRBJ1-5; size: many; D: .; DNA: TGTGCCAGCAGTGTCCAGAGACAGAATCTTAATCAGCCCCAGCATTTT; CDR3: CASSVQRQNLNQPQHF
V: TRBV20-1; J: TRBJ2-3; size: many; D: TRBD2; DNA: TGCAGTGCTAGATTACTAGCGGGAGAAGCAGATACGCAGTATTTT; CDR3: CSARLLAGEADTQYF
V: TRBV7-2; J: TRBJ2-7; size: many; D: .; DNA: TGTGCCAGCAGCCTAGGGAGAGCGGCAACCTACGAGCAGTACTTC; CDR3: CASSLGRAATYEQYF
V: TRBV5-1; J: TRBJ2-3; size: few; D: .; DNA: TGCGCCAGCAGCTTGGTGGGAGCAGGGAATACGCAGTATTTT; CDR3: CASSLVGAGNTQYF
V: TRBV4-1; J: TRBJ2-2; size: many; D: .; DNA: TGCGCCAGCAGCCGGAATCCGACAGCGATGAACACCGGGGAGCTGTTTTTT; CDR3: CASSRNPTAMNTGELFF
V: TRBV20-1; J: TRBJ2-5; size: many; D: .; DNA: TGCAGTGCTAGCGTTAGCCGGAGAATGGAGACCCAGTACTTC; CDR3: CSASVSRRMETQYF
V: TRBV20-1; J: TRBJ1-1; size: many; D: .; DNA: TGCAGTGCTAGAGCGCCGCAGGGGCCAGGCACTGAAGCTTTCTTT; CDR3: CSARAPQGPGTEAFF
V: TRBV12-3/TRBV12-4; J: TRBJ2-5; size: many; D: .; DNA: TGTGCCAGCAGACACCCCCGGGACATGGTGGAGACCCAGTACTTC; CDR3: CASRHPRDMVETQYF
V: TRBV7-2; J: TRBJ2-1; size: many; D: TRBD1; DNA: TGTGCCAGCAGCGACCCCAGACAGGGTTCCAATGAGCAGTTCTTC; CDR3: CASSDPRQGSNEQFF
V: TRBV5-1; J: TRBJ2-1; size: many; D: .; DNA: TGCGCCAGCAGCCCGCACAGGGAGAATTACAATGAGCAGTTCTTC; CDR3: CASSPHRENYNEQFF
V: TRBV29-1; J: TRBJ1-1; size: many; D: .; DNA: TGCAGCGCCGGGAGGGGATCCATTACGGGCACTGAAGCTTTCTTT; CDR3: CSAGRGSITGTEAFF
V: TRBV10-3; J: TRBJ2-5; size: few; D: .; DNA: TGTGCCATCAGTGCGCAGCAAGAGACCCAGTACTTC; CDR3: CAISAQQETQYF
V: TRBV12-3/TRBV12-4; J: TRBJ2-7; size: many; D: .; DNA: TGTGCCAGCAGCCTCCCCCTGGGGTGGGAGCAGTACTTC; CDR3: CASSLPLGWEQYF
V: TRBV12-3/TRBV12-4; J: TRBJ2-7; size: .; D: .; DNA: TGTGCCAGCAGTCCCGGGGTGCCTAACGAGCAGTACTTC; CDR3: CASSPGVPNEQYF
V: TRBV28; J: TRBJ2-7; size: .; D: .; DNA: TGTGCCAGCGGTTTATCGGGGTACGAGCAGTACTTC; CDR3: CASGLSGYEQYF
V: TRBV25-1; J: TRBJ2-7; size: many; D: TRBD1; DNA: TGTGCCAGCAGTGAATATTTGACAGGGGGCGGGTACGAGCAGTACTTC; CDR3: CASSEYLTGGGYEQYF
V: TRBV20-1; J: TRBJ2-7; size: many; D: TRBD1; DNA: TGCAGTGCTCCGGACAGGTCCTACGAGCAGTACTTC; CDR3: CSAPDRSYEQYF
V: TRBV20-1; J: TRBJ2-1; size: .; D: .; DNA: TGCAGTGCTAGAGACCGTCGACAGAGTTGGAAGCAGTTCTTC; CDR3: CSARDRRQSWKQFF
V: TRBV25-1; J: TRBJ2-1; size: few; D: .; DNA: TGTGCCAGCAGTGAGCGAGTAGTCCGGTACAGTGAGCAGTTCTTC; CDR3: CASSERVVRYSEQFF
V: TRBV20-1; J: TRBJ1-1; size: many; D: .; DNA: TGCAGTGCTAGAGATCGGGAGGAGGAGAGGGATGAAGCTTTCTTT; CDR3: CSARDREEERDEAFF
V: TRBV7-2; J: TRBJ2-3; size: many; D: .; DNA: TGTGCCAGCAGCTTCGACAGGTACACAGATACGCAGTATTTT; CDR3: CASSFDRYTDTQYF
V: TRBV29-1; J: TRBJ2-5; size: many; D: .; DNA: TGCAGCGTTGAACTTAACGGGGGGACCCAGTACTTC; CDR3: CSVELNGGTQYF